The 20 T cell receptor beta chains below all came from one sample that was sequenced in a study of identical twins. Via MiXCR, TCRdb re-called the 5' RACE reads, giving one row per CDR3 protein. Of about 300,000 distinct CDR3 sequences in the sample, roughly an eighth are singletons; the top ten hold just over 7%. The sample was also reused in another study, on yellow fever vaccine responses in identical twins.

The source material was CD8+ T cells sorted from blood. Receptors were obtained from a woman in her late teens or twenties in good health.

There are a few counts of this clonotype. V and J are TRBV21-1 and TRBJ2-3; the DNA was not compared with TRBD1, the D call given in the table. TRBV21-1 is tagged as a pseudogene. The CDR3 is made up of 16 amino acids. CDR3 in amino acids: CASSRGQGAGEDTQYF. For the CDR3, the DNA is TGTGCCAGCAGCAGAGGACAGGGGGCTGGGGAAGATACGCAGTATTTT.

This clonotype showed up just a few times. The CDR3 reads CASSGNRGRNTEAFF. CDR3 DNA sequence: TGCGCCAGCAGCGGAAACAGGGGCAGGAACACTGAAGCTTTCTTT. The rearrangement uses TRBV5-1 and TRBJ1-1, with 7 bases identical to TRBD1. V shed 4 bases and J 1 base; nucleotides not matched to a gene: 7. This CDR3 has 15 residues. Germline V gene lookup returns CDR1 SGHRS and CDR2 YFSETQ.

This clonotype was counted a few times. The chain has TRBV27 and TRBJ2-7; D ambiguous. The CDR3 is 13 residues long. V lost 5 bases, J lost 2 bases, and 10 bases lay in between. CDR1 is MNHEY, CDR2 SMNVEV, per germline (reference sequence). This CDR3 reads CASSRAGPYEQYF. CDR3 bases: TGTGCCAGCAGTCGCGCAGGCCCCTACGAGCAGTACTTC.

This clonotype was detected ten times or more. The J gene is TRBJ2-7, the V gene TRBV5-1, with 7 nucleotides matching TRBD1. CDR3 length: 14 residues. CDR1 and CDR2 from the germline V gene are SGHRS and YFSETQ. The ends lost 2 bases at V and 1 base at J; junction bases unmatched: 3. CDR3 nucleotides: TGCGCCAGCAGCTTCGACAGGGAGTCCTACGAGCAGTACTTC. This codes for CASSFDRESYEQYF.

The rearrangement uses TRBV20-1 and TRBJ1-4; D gene uncertain. Looked up from germline, CDR1 is DFQATT and CDR2 is SNEGSKA (reference sequence). V was cut by 0 bases and J by 8 bases, with 16 bases left in between. The CDR3 has 15 residues. The CDR3 DNA reads TGCAGTGCTAGAGATCCTATGGATTACCGGGAAAAACTGTTTTTT. It translates to CSARDPMDYREKLFF.

In this sample, this clonotype turned up a few times. The chain combines TRBV25-1 with TRBJ1-1, with D possibly TRBD1 on 6 matching bases. This CDR3 comprises 15 residues. Trimming took 3 bases from V and 1 from J, leaving 12 bases between them. Germline CDR1 and CDR2: MGHDK and SYGVNS. Here the CDR3 DNA reads TGTGCCAGCAGTGATGTCGGGGACACGAACACTGAAGCTTTCTTT. Protein: CASSDVGDTNTEAFF.

The gene calls are TRBV2 and TRBJ2-1, with 12 positions matching TRBD1. Germline V CDR1 and CDR2: SNHLY, FYNNEI. The CDR3 sequence is 17 residues long. V gave up 4 bases and J gave up 0 bases; unmatched junction bases: 4. The CDR3 here is CASSGMGQGASYNEQFF. The DNA for the CDR3 is TGTGCCAGCAGTGGGATGGGACAGGGGGCCTCCTACAATGAGCAGTTCTTC.

The table lists this clonotype with many counts. This chain connects TRBV15 to TRBJ2-6; no clear D gene. This CDR3 spans 16 amino acids. Trimming removed 5 bases from V and 0 bases from J, with 11 bases in between. The germline V gene has CDR1 LNHNV and CDR2 YYDKDF (reference sequence). The DNA of the CDR3 is TGTGCCACCAGCGCAACGCCGAGCTCTGGGGCCAACGTCCTGACTTTC. This sequence encodes CATSATPSSGANVLTF.

This chain uses TRBV5-1 with TRBJ1-1; D call uncertain. Trimming took off 4 bases at V and 5 bases at J, with 6 bases between the two ends. CDR1 is SGHRS, CDR2 YFSETQ, per germline. The CDR3 has 11 amino acids. Here the CDR3 DNA reads TGCGCCAGCAGCAAAGGAACTGAAGCTTTCTTT. It yields the protein CASSKGTEAFF.

The chain combines TRBV12-3 or TRBV12-4 with TRBJ1-4; 7 bases fit TRBD1. CDR3 length: 14 residues. V lost 5 bases, J lost 4 bases, and 4 bases stayed unmatched. DNA of the CDR3: TGTGCCAGCAGTCCAGGGGACAGTAATGAAAAACTGTTTTTT. Translating gives CASSPGDSNEKLFF.

The chain links TRBV27 to TRBJ2-7; 9 bases are a match to TRBD1. The CDR3 sequence is 15 residues long. The germline gives CDR1 MNHEY, CDR2 SMNVEV (reference sequence). The V and J ends lost 7 bases and 3 bases, in that order; junction bases with no gene match: 10. Written as DNA, the CDR3 is TGTGCCAGCATCCCCGGGGGGACAGGGTTCTACGAGCAGTACTTC. Its translation is CASIPGGTGFYEQYF.

The chain is built from TRBV4-1 and TRBJ1-1; unclear D gene. V was clipped by 0 bases and J by 5 bases, with 10 bases between them. CDR3 length: 14 residues. Germline-derived CDR1 and CDR2 are MGHRA and YSYEKL. CDR3 protein: CASSQEMEWTEAFF. CDR3 DNA: TGCGCCAGCAGCCAAGAAATGGAGTGGACTGAAGCTTTCTTT.

CDR3 loop: CGSGTQYSKTEAFF. CDR3 sequence (DNA): TGTGGGTCCGGGACCCAATACTCAAAAACTGAAGCTTTCTTT. This chain uses TRBV28 with TRBJ1-1; D might be TRBD1 (5 bases). The germline CDR1 and CDR2 sequences are MDHEN and SYDVKM. The CDR3 loop spans 14 amino acids.

This sequence joins TRBV28 and TRBJ2-7; perhaps TRBD1 as D (6 bases). Trimming took 10 bases from V and 1 from J, leaving 17 bases between them. Germline CDR1 MDHEN, CDR2 SYDVKM. CDR3 length: 14 residues. CDR3 protein: CAIGRGGTSYEQYF. The CDR3 DNA reads TGTGCCATCGGCCGAGGGGGAACTTCCTACGAGCAGTACTTC.

V and J are TRBV19 and TRBJ2-2, with 11 bases aligning to TRBD2. CDR1 and CDR2 (germline): LNHDA, SQIVND (reference sequence). With V trimmed by 1 base and J by 2 bases, 12 bases remained unmatched. The CDR3 is 20 residues long. CDR3 in amino acids: CASSIGPGLAEPTNTGELFF. CDR3 sequence (DNA): TGTGCCAGTAGTATAGGCCCGGGACTAGCGGAACCCACAAACACCGGGGAGCTGTTTTTT.

J is TRBJ2-2 and V is TRBV15, with D unresolved. This CDR3 has 15 residues. Per the germline V gene, CDR1 is LNHNV and CDR2 is YYDKDF (reference sequence). Trimming shortened V by 4 bases and J by 0 bases, and 9 bases separated the two germline ends. CDR3 sequence reads: CATSTTSTNTGELFF. The CDR3 DNA reads TGTGCCACCAGCACTACCTCCACGAACACCGGGGAGCTGTTTTTT. Based on the CDR3 plus reference TRBV15 and TRBJ2-2, the full variable domain is DAMVIQNPRYQVTQFGKPVTLSCSQTLNHNVMYWYQQKSSQAPKLLFHYYDKDFNNEADTPDNFQSRRPNTSFCFLDIRSPGLGDTAMYLCATSTTSTNTGELFFGEGSRLTVL.

This chain connects TRBV20-1 to TRBJ2-3; 12 bases fit TRBD2. From germline, CDR1 is DFQATT and CDR2 SNEGSKA (reference sequence). The CDR3 has 17 residues. V lost 6 bases, J lost 0 bases, and 10 bases stayed unmatched. In DNA form, the CDR3 reads TGCAGTGCCGCGACACTAGCGGGGGGCCCGAGCACAGATACGCAGTATTTT. Translating it yields CSAATLAGGPSTDTQYF.

In this sample, this clonotype turned up many times. V is TRBV20-1 and J is TRBJ2-5; TRBD1 is a possible D gene (6 bases). CDR3 length equals 14 residues. The V end was cut by 0 bases, the J end by 4 bases, with 12 bases between. Germline V lookup: CDR1 DFQATT, CDR2 SNEGSKA (reference sequence). CDR3 amino acids: CSARDGQGRETQYF. CDR3 DNA: TGCAGTGCTAGAGATGGGCAGGGGAGAGAGACCCAGTACTTC.

The V gene is TRBV9, the J gene TRBJ2-3; no reliable D call. CDR3 length equals 15 residues. Trimming pared 3 bases from V and 0 bases from J, leaving 11 bases between. The germline V gene has CDR1 SGDLS and CDR2 YYNGEE. The CDR3 region has the DNA TGTGCCAGCAGCGGACTCTCGGCGAGCACAGATACGCAGTATTTT. It yields the protein CASSGLSASTDTQYF.

Ten or more counts support this clonotype. This chain connects TRBV2 to TRBJ2-1; D may match TRBD1 or TRBD2 (5 bases each). The CDR3 spans 13 residues. Trimming cost V 10 bases and J 7 bases, with 17 bases left between them. Germline CDR1 is SNHLY and CDR2 is FYNNEI. CDR3 residues: CATLGPLRNEQFF. The DNA for the CDR3 is TGTGCCACCCTGGGACCTCTTCGAAATGAGCAGTTCTTC.